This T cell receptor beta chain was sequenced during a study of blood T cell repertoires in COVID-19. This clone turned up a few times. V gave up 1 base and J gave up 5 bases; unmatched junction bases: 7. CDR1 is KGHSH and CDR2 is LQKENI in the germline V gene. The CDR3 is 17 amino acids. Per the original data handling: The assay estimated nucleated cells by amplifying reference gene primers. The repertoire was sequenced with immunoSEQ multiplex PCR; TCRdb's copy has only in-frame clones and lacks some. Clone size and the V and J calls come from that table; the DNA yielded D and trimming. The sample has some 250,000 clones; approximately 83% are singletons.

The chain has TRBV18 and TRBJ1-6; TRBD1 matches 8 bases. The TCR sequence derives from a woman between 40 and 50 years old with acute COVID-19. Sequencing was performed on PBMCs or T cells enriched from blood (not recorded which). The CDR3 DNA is TGTGCCAGCTCACCACGCGACAGGGGAAAAGATAATTCACCCCTCCACTTT. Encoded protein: CASSPRDRGKDNSPLHF.